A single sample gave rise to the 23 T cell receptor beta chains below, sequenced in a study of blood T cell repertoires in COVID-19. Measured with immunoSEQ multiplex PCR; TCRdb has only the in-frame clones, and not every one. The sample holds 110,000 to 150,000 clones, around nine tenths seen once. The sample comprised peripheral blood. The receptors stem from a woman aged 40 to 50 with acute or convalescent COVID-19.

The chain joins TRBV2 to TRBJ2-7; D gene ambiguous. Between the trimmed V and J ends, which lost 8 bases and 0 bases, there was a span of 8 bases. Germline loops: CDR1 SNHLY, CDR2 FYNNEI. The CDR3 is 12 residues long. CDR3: CASRVNSYEQYF. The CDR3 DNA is TGTGCCAGCCGGGTAAACTCCTACGAGCAGTACTTC.

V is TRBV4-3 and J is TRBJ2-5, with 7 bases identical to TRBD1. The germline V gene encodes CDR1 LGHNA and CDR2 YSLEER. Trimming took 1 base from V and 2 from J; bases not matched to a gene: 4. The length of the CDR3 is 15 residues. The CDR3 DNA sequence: TGCGCCAGCAGCCAAGGAGGGGGCTGGCAAGAGACCCAGTACTTC. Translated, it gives CASSQGGGWQETQYF.

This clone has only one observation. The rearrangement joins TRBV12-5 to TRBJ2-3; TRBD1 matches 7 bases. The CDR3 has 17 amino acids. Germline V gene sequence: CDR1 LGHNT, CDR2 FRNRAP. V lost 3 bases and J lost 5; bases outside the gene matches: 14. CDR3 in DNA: TGTGCTAGTGGTTTTTTCCCCCCACAGGGGCAGGGAGATACGCAGTATTTT. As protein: CASGFFPPQGQGDTQYF.

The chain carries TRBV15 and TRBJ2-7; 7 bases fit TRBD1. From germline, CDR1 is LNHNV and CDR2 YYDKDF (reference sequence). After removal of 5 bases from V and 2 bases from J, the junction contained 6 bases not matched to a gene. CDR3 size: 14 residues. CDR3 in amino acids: CATSPQDRTYEQYF. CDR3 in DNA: TGTGCCACCAGCCCCCAGGACAGGACCTACGAGCAGTACTTC.

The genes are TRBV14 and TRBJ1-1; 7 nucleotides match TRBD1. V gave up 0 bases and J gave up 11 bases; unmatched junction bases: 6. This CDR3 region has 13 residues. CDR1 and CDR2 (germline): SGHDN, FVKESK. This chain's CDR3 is CASSQDPPQGAFF. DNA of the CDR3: TGTGCCAGCAGCCAAGATCCCCCACAGGGGGCTTTCTTT.

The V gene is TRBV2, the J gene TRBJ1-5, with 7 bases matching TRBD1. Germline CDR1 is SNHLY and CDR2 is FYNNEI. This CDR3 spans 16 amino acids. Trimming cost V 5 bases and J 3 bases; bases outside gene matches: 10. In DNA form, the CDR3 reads TGTGCCAGCAGTTTTCAACGACAGGGCAACAATCAGCCCCAGCATTTT. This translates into CASSFQRQGNNQPQHF.

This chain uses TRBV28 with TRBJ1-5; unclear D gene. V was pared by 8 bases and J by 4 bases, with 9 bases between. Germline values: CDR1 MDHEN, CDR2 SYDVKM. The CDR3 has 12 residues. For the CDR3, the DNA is TGTGCCAGCCGGGAAAGGAATCAGCCCCAGCATTTT. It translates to CASRERNQPQHF.

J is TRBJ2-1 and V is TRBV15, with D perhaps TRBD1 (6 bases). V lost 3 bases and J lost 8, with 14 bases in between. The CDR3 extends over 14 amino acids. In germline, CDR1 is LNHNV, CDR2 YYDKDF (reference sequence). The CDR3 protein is CATSSGTFLDEQFF. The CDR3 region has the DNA TGTGCCACCAGCAGCGGGACATTCCTCGATGAGCAGTTCTTC.

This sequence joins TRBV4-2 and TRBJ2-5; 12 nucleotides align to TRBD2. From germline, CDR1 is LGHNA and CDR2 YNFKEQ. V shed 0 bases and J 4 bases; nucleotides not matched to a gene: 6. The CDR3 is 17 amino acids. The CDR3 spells CASSQDSLAGGPETQYF. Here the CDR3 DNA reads TGTGCCAGCAGCCAAGACTCACTAGCGGGAGGCCCAGAGACCCAGTACTTC.

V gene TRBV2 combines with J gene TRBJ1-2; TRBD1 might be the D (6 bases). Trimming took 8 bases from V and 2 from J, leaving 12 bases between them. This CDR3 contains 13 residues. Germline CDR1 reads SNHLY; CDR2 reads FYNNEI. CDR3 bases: TGTGCCAGCTGGGGGCGGGAGAACTATGGCTACACCTTC. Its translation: CASWGRENYGYTF.

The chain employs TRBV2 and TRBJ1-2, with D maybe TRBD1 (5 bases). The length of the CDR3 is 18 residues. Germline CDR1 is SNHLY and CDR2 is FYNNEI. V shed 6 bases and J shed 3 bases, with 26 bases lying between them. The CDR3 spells CASRAGPEAVGLYYGYTF. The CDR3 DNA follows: TGTGCCAGCAGGGCGGGACCAGAAGCAGTGGGTCTATACTATGGCTACACCTTC.

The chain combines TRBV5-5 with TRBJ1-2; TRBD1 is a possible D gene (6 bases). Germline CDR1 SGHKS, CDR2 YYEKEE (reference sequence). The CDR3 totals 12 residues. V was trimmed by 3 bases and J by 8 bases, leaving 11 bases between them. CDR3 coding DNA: TGTGCCAGCAGCTGGACAGTGGGGGGCTACACCTTC. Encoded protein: CASSWTVGGYTF.

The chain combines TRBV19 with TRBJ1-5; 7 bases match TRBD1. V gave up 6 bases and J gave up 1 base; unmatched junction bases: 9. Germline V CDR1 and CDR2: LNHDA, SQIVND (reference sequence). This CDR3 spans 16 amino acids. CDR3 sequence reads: CASSSTGIWSNQPQHF. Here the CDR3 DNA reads TGTGCCAGTAGCTCGACAGGGATTTGGAGCAATCAGCCCCAGCATTTT.

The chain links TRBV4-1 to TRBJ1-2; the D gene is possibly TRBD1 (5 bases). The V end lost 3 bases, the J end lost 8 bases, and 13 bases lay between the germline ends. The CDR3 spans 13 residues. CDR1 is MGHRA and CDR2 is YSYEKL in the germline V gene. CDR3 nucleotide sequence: TGCGCCAGCAGCCATTACCCAGGGTTCGGCTACACCTTC. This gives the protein CASSHYPGFGYTF.

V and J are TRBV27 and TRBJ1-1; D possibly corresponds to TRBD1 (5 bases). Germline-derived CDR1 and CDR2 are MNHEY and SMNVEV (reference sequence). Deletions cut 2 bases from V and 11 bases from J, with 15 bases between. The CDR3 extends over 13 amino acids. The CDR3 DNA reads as TGTGCCAGCAGTTTAGGCACAGGAATAAGGGCTTTCTTT. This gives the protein CASSLGTGIRAFF.

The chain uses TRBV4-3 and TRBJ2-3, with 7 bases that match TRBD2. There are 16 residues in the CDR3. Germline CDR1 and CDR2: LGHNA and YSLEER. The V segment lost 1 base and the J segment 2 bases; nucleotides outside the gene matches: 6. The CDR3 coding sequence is TGCGCCAGCAGCCAAGGGGTCGGGGGGAACACAGATACGCAGTATTTT. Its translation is CASSQGVGGNTDTQYF.

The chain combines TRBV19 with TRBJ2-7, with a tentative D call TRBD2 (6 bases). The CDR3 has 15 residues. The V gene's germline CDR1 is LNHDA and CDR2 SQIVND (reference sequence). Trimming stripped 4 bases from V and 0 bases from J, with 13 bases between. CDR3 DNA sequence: TGTGCCAGTAGTAGGGGGGACTTACTCTCCTACGAGCAGTACTTC. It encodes CASSRGDLLSYEQYF.

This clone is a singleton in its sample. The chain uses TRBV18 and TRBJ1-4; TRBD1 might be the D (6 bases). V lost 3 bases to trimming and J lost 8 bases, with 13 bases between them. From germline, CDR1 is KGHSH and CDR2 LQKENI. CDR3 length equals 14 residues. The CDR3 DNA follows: TGTGCCAGCTCACCGGACAGCTTGCGGGAAAAACTGTTTTTT. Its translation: CASSPDSLREKLFF.

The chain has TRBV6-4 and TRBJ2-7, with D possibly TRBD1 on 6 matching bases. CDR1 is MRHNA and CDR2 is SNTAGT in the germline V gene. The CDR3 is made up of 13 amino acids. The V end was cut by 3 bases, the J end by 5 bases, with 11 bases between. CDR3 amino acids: CASSEQQGNEQYF. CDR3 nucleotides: TGTGCCAGCAGTGAGCAACAGGGAAACGAGCAGTACTTC.

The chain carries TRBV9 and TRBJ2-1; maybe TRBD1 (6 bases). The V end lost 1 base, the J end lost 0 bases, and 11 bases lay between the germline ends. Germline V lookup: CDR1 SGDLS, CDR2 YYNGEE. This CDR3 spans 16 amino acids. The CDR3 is CASSVQGISSYNEQFF. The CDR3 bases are TGTGCCAGCAGCGTACAGGGGATAAGCTCCTACAATGAGCAGTTCTTC.

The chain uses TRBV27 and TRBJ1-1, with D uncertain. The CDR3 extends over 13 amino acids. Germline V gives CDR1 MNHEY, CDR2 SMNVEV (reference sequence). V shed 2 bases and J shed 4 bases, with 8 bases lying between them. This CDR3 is CASSLPGGTEAFF. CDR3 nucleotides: TGTGCCAGCAGTTTACCGGGAGGCACTGAAGCTTTCTTT.

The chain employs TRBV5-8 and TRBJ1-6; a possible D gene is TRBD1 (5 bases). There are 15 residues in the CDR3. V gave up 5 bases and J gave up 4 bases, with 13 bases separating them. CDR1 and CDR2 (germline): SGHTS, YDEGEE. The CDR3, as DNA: TGTGCCAGCAGTCTAACGACAGCGTATAATTCACCCCTCCACTTT. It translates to CASSLTTAYNSPLHF. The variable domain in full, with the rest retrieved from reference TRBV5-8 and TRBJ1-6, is EAGVTQSPTHLIKTRGQQATLRCSPISGHTSVYWYQQALGLGLQFLLWYDEGEERNRGNFPPRFSGRQFPNYSSELNVNALELEDSALYLCASSLTTAYNSPLHFGNGTRLTVT.

The CDR3 sequence: CASSVDSGGTEAFF. The CDR3 region has the DNA TGTGCCAGCAGCGTAGACAGCGGTGGCACTGAAGCTTTCTTT. This chain links TRBV9 with TRBJ1-1; no definite D call. The CDR3 consists of 14 residues. Trimming shortened V by 0 bases and J by 4 bases, and 10 bases separated the two germline ends. CDR1 is SGDLS and CDR2 is YYNGEE in the germline V gene.